What follows are 26 T cell receptor beta chains derived from one specimen sequenced in a study of immune evolution from preneoplasia to lung adenocarcinoma. Assay: immunoSEQ multiplex PCR; the TCRdb copy retains only in-frame clones and omits some. Of several thousand clones listed, 85% to 90% were seen once; the top ten hold 3% to 4%. Sequencing was carried out using FFPE minimally invasive lung adenocarcinoma tissue. All receptors derive from an older person with lung adenocarcinoma.

The chain employs TRBV4-1 and TRBJ1-3; D not certain. Germline loops: CDR1 MGHRA, CDR2 YSYEKL. CDR3 length: 17 residues. Between the trimmed V and J ends, which lost 1 base and 3 bases, there was a span of 16 bases. CDR3 region: CASSQGALVVGGNTIYF. CDR3 DNA: TGCGCCAGCAGCCAAGGGGCGCTGGTTGTCGGTGGAAACACCATATATTTT.

The sample holds one count of this clone. This rearrangement joins TRBV18 to TRBJ1-5; D is possibly TRBD1 (6 bases). Germline V gene data show CDR1 as KGHSH and CDR2 as LQKENI. The CDR3 is 13 residues long. V lost 2 bases, J lost 5 bases, and 7 bases lay in between. CDR3 amino acids: CASSPGGYQPQHF. CDR3 coding DNA: TGTGCCAGCTCACCAGGGGGCTATCAGCCCCAGCATTTT.

The chain couples TRBV30 to TRBJ1-5; 8 bases match TRBD1. CDR3 size: 15 residues. After removal of 1 base from V and 7 bases from J, the junction contained 9 bases not matched to a gene. Germline lookup yields CDR1 GTSNPN and CDR2 SVGIG (reference sequence). The CDR3 nucleotides read TGTGCCTGGAGTGACCGGACAGGGAGGGAGCAGCCCCAGCATTTT. It is translated as CAWSDRTGREQPQHF.

This chain links TRBV10-3 with TRBJ2-4, with 10 bases identical to TRBD2. The CDR3 extends over 17 amino acids. CDR1 is ENHRY and CDR2 is SYGVKD in the germline V gene. V gave up 0 bases and J gave up 7 bases; unmatched junction bases: 9. The CDR3, as DNA: TGTGCCATCAGTGAGTCCACTAGCGGGGCGATGAGGAACATTCAGTACTTC. This sequence encodes CAISESTSGAMRNIQYF.

This clone was seen more than once but under ten times. In DNA, the CDR3 is TGCGCCAGCAGCGAACTAGGAGTTAGCACAGATACGCAGTATTTT. Translating it yields CASSELGVSTDTQYF. J is TRBJ2-3 and V is TRBV5-1; D perhaps matches TRBD2 (5 bases). The CDR3 contains 15 residues. Germline V gene data show CDR1 as SGHRS and CDR2 as YFSETQ. Trimming removed 4 bases from V and 0 bases from J, with 12 bases in between.

This sequence joins TRBV12-5 and TRBJ1-1, with unresolved D. The ends were cut back, 6 bases at V and 1 base at J, with 3 bases in the middle. Germline V gene sequence: CDR1 LGHNT, CDR2 FRNRAP. The CDR3 has 11 amino acids. CDR3 protein: CASGPNTEAFF. DNA of the CDR3: TGTGCTAGTGGGCCGAACACTGAAGCTTTCTTT. Complete variable domain (other parts from reference TRBV12-5 and TRBJ1-1): DARVTQTPRHKVTEMGQEVTMRCQPILGHNTVFWYRQTMMQGLELLAYFRNRAPLDDSGMPKDRFSAEMPDATLATLKIQPSEPRDSAVYFCASGPNTEAFFGQGTRLTVV.

CDR3: CASSNSNYGYTF. CDR3 DNA: TGTGCCAGCAGCAACTCAAACTATGGCTACACCTTC. The genes are TRBV9 and TRBJ1-2; D gene ambiguous. Between the trimmed V and J ends, which lost 4 bases and 2 bases, there was a span of 6 bases. The length of the CDR3 is 12 residues. Per germline, CDR1 SGDLS and CDR2 YYNGEE.

The J gene is TRBJ1-1, the V gene TRBV2; weak D call: TRBD1 (5 bases). V was cut by 6 bases and J by 6 bases, with 14 bases left in between. The CDR3 is 13 amino acids. The germline V gene has CDR1 SNHLY and CDR2 FYNNEI. In DNA form, the CDR3 reads TGTGCCAGCAGGTCCATGGACAAGGCTGAAGCTTTCTTT. It encodes CASRSMDKAEAFF.

V usage is TRBV15 and J usage is TRBJ2-2; D may be TRBD2 (5 bases). This CDR3 region has 16 residues. Germline CDR1 is LNHNV and CDR2 is YYDKDF (reference sequence). V was trimmed by 0 bases and J by 4 bases, leaving 12 bases between them. CDR3 sequence reads: CATSRDRGELTGELFF. The CDR3 DNA reads TGTGCCACCAGCAGAGATCGGGGAGAGCTCACCGGGGAGCTGTTTTTT.

The rearrangement joins TRBV6-4 to TRBJ2-2; D is unclear. Germline V gene sequence: CDR1 MRHNA, CDR2 SNTAGT. The CDR3 length is 13 residues. V lost 0 bases and J 5 bases, leaving 4 bases between the germline ends. The CDR3 protein is CASSDSRTGELFF. CDR3 nucleotides: TGTGCCAGCAGTGACTCAAGGACCGGGGAGCTGTTTTTT.

The chain couples TRBV7-2 to TRBJ2-1; D is perhaps TRBD1 (7 bases). The germline V gene has CDR1 SGHTA and CDR2 FQGNSA. Trimming removed 4 bases from V and 8 bases from J, with 18 bases in between. The CDR3 runs 15 residues. CDR3 protein: CASSSDREVGDEQFF. CDR3 DNA sequence: TGTGCCAGCAGCTCTGACAGGGAGGTAGGTGATGAGCAGTTCTTC. The entire variable domain, with the rest obtained from reference TRBV7-2 and TRBJ2-1, is as follows: GAGVSQSPSNKVTEKGKDVELRCDPISGHTALYWYRQSLGQGLEFLIYFQGNSAPDKSGLPSDRFSAERTGGSVSTLTIQRTQQEDSAVYLCASSSDREVGDEQFFGPGTRLTVL.

The V gene is TRBV18, the J gene TRBJ2-7; D gene uncertain. The CDR3 sequence is 11 residues long. Per germline, CDR1 KGHSH and CDR2 LQKENI. V gave up 5 bases and J gave up 5 bases, with 7 bases separating them. CDR3 sequence (DNA): TGTGCCAGCTCATCGACCGACGAGCAGTACTTC. Its translation: CASSSTDEQYF.

The rearrangement joins TRBV6-4 to TRBJ2-3; D perhaps matches TRBD2 (6 bases). Trimming took off 4 bases at V and 3 bases at J, with 11 bases between the two ends. This CDR3 comprises 14 residues. From germline, CDR1 is MRHNA and CDR2 SNTAGT. The DNA of the CDR3 is TGTGCCAGCAGTGGATCGGGAGAGACAGATACGCAGTATTTT. Its translation is CASSGSGETDTQYF.

The genes are TRBV28 and TRBJ2-7, with a weak D call TRBD2 (6 bases). The ends were cut back, 5 bases at V and 3 bases at J, with 20 bases in the middle. The germline V gene encodes CDR1 MDHEN and CDR2 SYDVKM. The CDR3 runs 16 residues. The CDR3 sequence is CASSLFTSRANYEQYF. As DNA, the CDR3 is TGTGCCAGCAGTCTCTTTACTAGCCGAGCCAACTACGAGCAGTACTTC.

The V and J genes are TRBV6-5 and TRBJ1-1; a possible D gene is TRBD1 (5 bases). The CDR3 runs to 14 residues. Germline lookup yields CDR1 MNHEY and CDR2 SVGAGI. V was shortened by 3 bases and J by 7 bases, with 15 bases between the two germline ends. The chain's CDR3 is CASSYSRQQVEAFF. The CDR3 DNA reads as TGTGCCAGCAGTTATTCCCGCCAACAGGTTGAAGCTTTCTTT.

CDR3 residues: CSVRGGADYEQYF. The CDR3, as DNA: TGCAGCGTCCGTGGGGGGGCCGACTACGAGCAGTACTTC. The chain carries TRBV29-1 and TRBJ2-7, with a tentative D call TRBD2 (7 bases). Germline V lookup: CDR1 SQVTM, CDR2 ANQGSEA. V was trimmed by 6 bases and J by 3 bases, leaving 15 bases between them. This CDR3 comprises 13 residues.

The chain links TRBV28 to TRBJ1-3; D is ambiguous. CDR1 and CDR2 (germline): MDHEN, SYDVKM. The CDR3 is 14 residues long. V lost 2 bases and J lost 2, with 7 bases in between. CDR3 protein: CASSLGRPGNTIYF. The CDR3 DNA is TGTGCCAGCAGTTTAGGACGGCCTGGAAACACCATATATTTT.

J is TRBJ1-5 and V is TRBV27; no clear D gene. This CDR3 is 15 amino acids long. Per germline, CDR1 MNHEY and CDR2 SMNVEV (reference sequence). Trimming stripped 0 bases from V and 2 bases from J, with 8 bases between. CDR3 sequence: CASSLSSSGNQPQHF. In DNA form, the CDR3 reads TGTGCCAGCAGTTTATCGAGTTCGGGCAATCAGCCCCAGCATTTT.

This clone came up once. V is TRBV9 and J is TRBJ2-7; 10 nucleotides agree with TRBD2. The ends lost 3 bases at V and 4 bases at J; junction bases unmatched: 7. The CDR3 loop spans 15 amino acids. CDR1 is SGDLS and CDR2 is YYNGEE in the germline V gene. The CDR3 DNA reads as TGTGCCAGCAGCGCCCGGACTAGCGGCACTTACGAGCAGTACTTC. Encoded protein: CASSARTSGTYEQYF.

The J gene is TRBJ1-1, the V gene TRBV5-6; D unclear. Germline V gene sequence: CDR1 SGHDT, CDR2 YYEEEE. Between the trimmed V and J ends, which lost 4 bases and 2 bases, there was a span of 3 bases. This CDR3 is built from 11 residues. The CDR3 spells CASSLNTEAFF. CDR3 nucleotide sequence: TGTGCCAGCAGCCTCAACACTGAAGCTTTCTTT. Based on the CDR3 plus reference TRBV5-6 and TRBJ1-1, the full variable domain is DAGVTQSPTHLIKTRGQQVTLRCSPKSGHDTVSWYQQALGQGPQFIFQYYEEEERQRGNFPDRFSGHQFPNYSSELNVNALLLGDSALYLCASSLNTEAFFGQGTRLTVV.

The V and J genes are TRBV2 and TRBJ1-5, with D possibly being TRBD1 (6 bases). From germline, CDR1 is SNHLY and CDR2 FYNNEI. This CDR3 is built from 14 residues. The V and J ends lost 7 bases and 2 bases respectively, with 12 bases between them. The DNA of the CDR3 is TGTGCCAGCACCCCAGGGGTCGGCAATCAGCCCCAGCATTTT. This encodes CASTPGVGNQPQHF.

The V call is TRBV30, the J call TRBJ1-5; 10 nucleotides line up with TRBD1. V lost 1 base, J lost 5 bases, and 20 bases stayed unmatched. Germline V gene lookup returns CDR1 GTSNPN and CDR2 SVGIG (reference sequence). CDR3 size: 20 residues. The chain's CDR3 is CAWSDNSLRTGGSIYQPQHF. The CDR3 nucleotides read TGTGCCTGGAGTGACAATTCCTTAAGGACAGGGGGAAGCATTTATCAGCCCCAGCATTTT.

V is TRBV9 and J is TRBJ2-7; D remains unclear. CDR1 and CDR2 from the germline V gene are SGDLS and YYNGEE. The CDR3 totals 14 residues. The ends were cut back, 6 bases at V and 0 bases at J, with 13 bases in the middle. CDR3 DNA: TGTGCCAGCACCGAGGAGTGGGACTCCTACGAGCAGTACTTC. Translating gives CASTEEWDSYEQYF.

The chain joins TRBV9 to TRBJ2-1; no definite D call. The germline V gene has CDR1 SGDLS and CDR2 YYNGEE. Trimming left V 0 bases short and J 5 bases short, with 9 bases between. The CDR3 is made up of 14 amino acids. The CDR3 sequence is CASSVEGSNNEQFF. The CDR3 region has the DNA TGTGCCAGCAGCGTAGAAGGGTCGAACAATGAGCAGTTCTTC.

This chain uses TRBV15 with TRBJ2-5; a weak D match, TRBD1 (6 bases). Trimming cost V 5 bases and J 5 bases, with 12 bases left between them. Germline CDR1 and CDR2: LNHNV and YYDKDF (reference sequence). The CDR3 runs 13 residues. The CDR3 reads CATSLTGRETQYF. For the CDR3, the DNA is TGTGCCACCAGCCTTACAGGGCGGGAGACCCAGTACTTC.

This chain uses TRBV9 with TRBJ1-4, with 8 positions matching TRBD1. This CDR3 spans 15 amino acids. The ends lost 5 bases at V and 8 bases at J; junction bases unmatched: 11. Germline CDR1 is SGDLS and CDR2 is YYNGEE. The CDR3, as DNA: TGTGCCAGCAGTGATACCGGGACAGGAGGAGAAAAACTGTTTTTT. This codes for CASSDTGTGGEKLFF.